These T cell receptor beta chains were read from a single sample in a study of blood T cell repertoires in COVID-19. Produced via immunoSEQ multiplex PCR; TCRdb's table is partial and in-frame only. This table has some 300,000 clones, around 84% appearing once. The sample was PBMCs or T cells enriched from blood (not recorded which). The receptor source for this set is a man aged 25-40 years who had recovered from COVID-19. Each CDR3 is given with its conserved first and last residue. Each record gives: CDR3 length, V gene, J gene, D gene, clone size, CDR3 DNA, CDR3 protein. D genes are given only for firm matches. Size is omitted from some rows. Given values are once, few, many or a class for expanded clones.

CDR3 length: 15
V gene: TRBV2
J gene: TRBJ2-2
D gene: -
clone size: -
CDR3 DNA: TGTGCCAGCAGTCAACAGGGTTCGGCCACCGGGGAGCTGTTTTTT
CDR3 protein: CASSQQGSATGELFF

CDR3 length: 16
V gene: TRBV6-2/TRBV6-3
J gene: TRBJ1-2
D gene: TRBD1
clone size: -
CDR3 DNA: TGTGCCAGCAGCCCCAGGGGGTCGGAGCTTAACTATGGCTACACCTTC
CDR3 protein: CASSPRGSELNYGYTF

CDR3 length: 19
V gene: TRBV11-2
J gene: TRBJ2-1
D gene: TRBD2
clone size: -
CDR3 DNA: TGTGCCAGCAGCTTAGCTGCCGGGAGCGGGATCCTCTCCTACAATGAGCAGTTCTTC
CDR3 protein: CASSLAAGSGILSYNEQFF

CDR3 length: 15
V gene: TRBV6-5
J gene: TRBJ2-3
D gene: TRBD2
clone size: -
CDR3 DNA: TGTGCCAGCAGTTATCTGGGCGGGAGGGGAGGTACGCAGTATTTT
CDR3 protein: CASSYLGGRGGTQYF

CDR3 length: 14
V gene: TRBV19
J gene: TRBJ1-5
D gene: -
clone size: -
CDR3 DNA: TGTGCCAGTAGTCATCCAGGGTACAATCAGCCCCAGCATTTT
CDR3 protein: CASSHPGYNQPQHF

CDR3 length: 17
V gene: TRBV5-5
J gene: TRBJ1-2
D gene: TRBD1
clone size: few
CDR3 DNA: TGTGCCAGCACCTCCGGGACAGGACCCCGCAGTGGCTATGGCTACACCTTC
CDR3 protein: CASTSGTGPRSGYGYTF

CDR3 length: 13
V gene: TRBV2
J gene: TRBJ2-5
D gene: TRBD1
clone size: -
CDR3 DNA: TGTGCCAGCATAGGAACAGGGGCAGAGACCCAGTACTTC
CDR3 protein: CASIGTGAETQYF

CDR3 length: 18
V gene: TRBV28
J gene: TRBJ2-6
D gene: TRBD1
clone size: -
CDR3 DNA: TGTGCCAGCAGTTTCAATGCTCGGACAGGGGGAGGGCGAAACGTCCTGACTTTC
CDR3 protein: CASSFNARTGGGRNVLTF

CDR3 length: 15
V gene: TRBV4-1
J gene: TRBJ2-7
D gene: -
clone size: few
CDR3 DNA: TGCGCCAGCAGCCAAGTTGGCAGGGCGCCCTACGAGCAGTACTTC
CDR3 protein: CASSQVGRAPYEQYF

CDR3 length: 14
V gene: TRBV5-1
J gene: TRBJ2-1
D gene: TRBD2
clone size: -
CDR3 DNA: TGCGCCAGCAGCTTGGAACTAGCGTTACATGAGCAGTTCTTC
CDR3 protein: CASSLELALHEQFF

CDR3 length: 15
V gene: TRBV19
J gene: TRBJ2-5
D gene: -
clone size: -
CDR3 DNA: TGTGCCAGTAGTATAGCCGGTAGTAGTCGAGAGACCCAGTACTTC
CDR3 protein: CASSIAGSSRETQYF

CDR3 length: 14
V gene: TRBV6-5
J gene: TRBJ1-4
D gene: -
clone size: -
CDR3 DNA: TGTGCCAGCAGTTCAACAGGGTCGGATGAAAAACTGTTTTTT
CDR3 protein: CASSSTGSDEKLFF

CDR3 length: 15
V gene: TRBV19
J gene: TRBJ2-1
D gene: TRBD1
clone size: -
CDR3 DNA: TGTGCCAGTAGTTACCGGGACAGCCGGGGCAATGAGCAGTTCTTC
CDR3 protein: CASSYRDSRGNEQFF

CDR3 length: 17
V gene: TRBV5-1
J gene: TRBJ1-1
D gene: TRBD1
clone size: -
CDR3 DNA: TGCGCCAGCAGCGAAGTATTCAGGGGGGCCTCGAACACTGAAGCTTTCTTT
CDR3 protein: CASSEVFRGASNTEAFF

CDR3 length: 17
V gene: TRBV7-8
J gene: TRBJ2-7
D gene: TRBD2
clone size: -
CDR3 DNA: TGTGCCAGCAGCCTGCTCCCCGGGACTAGCGAACTCTACGAGCAGTACTTC
CDR3 protein: CASSLLPGTSELYEQYF

CDR3 length: 18
V gene: TRBV19
J gene: TRBJ2-2
D gene: TRBD1
clone size: -
CDR3 DNA: TGTGCCAGTAGTTTGATACCCCCGGGGACAGGGGACACCGGGGAGCTGTTTTTT
CDR3 protein: CASSLIPPGTGDTGELFF

CDR3 length: 16
V gene: TRBV11-3
J gene: TRBJ2-5
D gene: -
clone size: -
CDR3 DNA: TGTGCCAGCAGCCCCGGGAGAGGGGGCCTCCAAGAGACCCAGTACTTC
CDR3 protein: CASSPGRGGLQETQYF

CDR3 length: 14
V gene: TRBV19
J gene: TRBJ1-6
D gene: -
clone size: -
CDR3 DNA: TGTGCCAGTAGTATTGGTCGGTATAATTCACCCCTCCACTTT
CDR3 protein: CASSIGRYNSPLHF

CDR3 length: 13
V gene: TRBV5-1
J gene: TRBJ2-5
D gene: TRBD1
clone size: -
CDR3 DNA: TGCGCCAGCAGCCCGACAGGGGCGGAGACCCAGTACTTC
CDR3 protein: CASSPTGAETQYF

CDR3 length: 18
V gene: TRBV5-5
J gene: TRBJ1-1
D gene: -
clone size: -
CDR3 DNA: TGTGCCAGCAGCTTGGGACGGGTTTGGGGACACCAGAACACTGAAGCTTTCTTT
CDR3 protein: CASSLGRVWGHQNTEAFF

CDR3 length: 17
V gene: TRBV4-1
J gene: TRBJ2-1
D gene: -
clone size: -
CDR3 DNA: TGCGCCAGCAGCCAAGGTCTTCTCGGGAGCTCCTACAATGAGCAGTTCTTC
CDR3 protein: CASSQGLLGSSYNEQFF

CDR3 length: 11
V gene: TRBV28
J gene: TRBJ1-5
D gene: -
clone size: once
CDR3 DNA: TGTGCCAGCAGCTTCAATCAGCCCCAGCATTTT
CDR3 protein: CASSFNQPQHF

CDR3 length: 13
V gene: TRBV7-9
J gene: TRBJ2-3
D gene: TRBD2
clone size: -
CDR3 DNA: TGTGCCAGCCGAATAGCGGGGGCAGATACGCAGTATTTT
CDR3 protein: CASRIAGADTQYF

CDR3 length: 13
V gene: TRBV29-1
J gene: TRBJ2-7
D gene: TRBD1
clone size: -
CDR3 DNA: TGCAGCGTTGGACAGGGGGGTACCTACGAGCAGTACTTC
CDR3 protein: CSVGQGGTYEQYF

CDR3 length: 14
V gene: TRBV5-6
J gene: TRBJ2-7
D gene: TRBD1
clone size: -
CDR3 DNA: TGTGCCAGCAGCTTAGCACAGGGGGCTTACGAGCAGTACTTC
CDR3 protein: CASSLAQGAYEQYF

CDR3 length: 14
V gene: TRBV7-2
J gene: TRBJ2-5
D gene: -
clone size: -
CDR3 DNA: TGTGCCAGCAGCTTATGGGAGAGCACGGAGACCCAGTACTTC
CDR3 protein: CASSLWESTETQYF

CDR3 length: 19
V gene: TRBV10-2
J gene: TRBJ1-3
D gene: TRBD1
clone size: -
CDR3 DNA: TGCGCCAGCAGTGAGTCGAGGGACAGGGTCCCATTCTCTGGAAACACCATATATTTT
CDR3 protein: CASSESRDRVPFSGNTIYF

CDR3 length: 16
V gene: TRBV27
J gene: TRBJ2-1
D gene: TRBD2
clone size: -
CDR3 DNA: TGTGCCAGCAGTGATCCTTCTAGCGGGAGACGGCATGAGCAGTTCTTC
CDR3 protein: CASSDPSSGRRHEQFF

CDR3 length: 13
V gene: TRBV5-1
J gene: TRBJ1-5
D gene: -
clone size: once
CDR3 DNA: TGCGCCAGCAGCTTCGGGGACAATCAGCCCCAGCATTTT
CDR3 protein: CASSFGDNQPQHF

CDR3 length: 13
V gene: TRBV29-1
J gene: TRBJ2-3
D gene: -
clone size: -
CDR3 DNA: TGCAGCTCCCGGAGGGACGTTTCAGATACGCAGTATTTT
CDR3 protein: CSSRRDVSDTQYF

CDR3 length: 14
V gene: TRBV28
J gene: TRBJ1-6
D gene: -
clone size: -
CDR3 DNA: TGTGCCAGCAGCCCCCCCATCTATAATTCACCCCTCCACTTT
CDR3 protein: CASSPPIYNSPLHF

CDR3 length: 13
V gene: TRBV29-1
J gene: TRBJ1-2
D gene: TRBD1
clone size: few
CDR3 DNA: TGCAGCGTTAAAGGACAGGGGATCTATGGCTACACCTTC
CDR3 protein: CSVKGQGIYGYTF

CDR3 length: 16
V gene: TRBV11-3
J gene: TRBJ1-1
D gene: -
clone size: -
CDR3 DNA: TGTGCCAGCAGCTTGGATCAACTGCGGGGGAACACTGAAGCTTTCTTT
CDR3 protein: CASSLDQLRGNTEAFF

CDR3 length: 13
V gene: TRBV27
J gene: TRBJ2-5
D gene: -
clone size: -
CDR3 DNA: TGTGCCAGCAGTCTGTCTATCCAAGAGACCCAGTACTTC
CDR3 protein: CASSLSIQETQYF

CDR3 length: 17
V gene: TRBV27
J gene: TRBJ1-5
D gene: -
clone size: -
CDR3 DNA: TGTGCCAGCAGTTCTCAAAAAACCTCCTATAGCAATCAGCCCCAGCATTTT
CDR3 protein: CASSSQKTSYSNQPQHF

CDR3 length: 15
V gene: TRBV5-4
J gene: TRBJ1-4
D gene: -
clone size: -
CDR3 DNA: TGTGCCAGCAGCTTTGGGGGGGGCACTAATGAAAAACTGTTTTTT
CDR3 protein: CASSFGGGTNEKLFF

CDR3 length: 11
V gene: TRBV30
J gene: TRBJ2-7
D gene: -
clone size: once
CDR3 DNA: TGTGCCTGGAGCCGGTCTTGGGAGCAGTACTTC
CDR3 protein: CAWSRSWEQYF

CDR3 length: 16
V gene: TRBV19
J gene: TRBJ1-5
D gene: -
clone size: -
CDR3 DNA: TGTGCCAGTAGTACCCCCGAGTCGGGGTGGGATCAGCCCCAGCATTTT
CDR3 protein: CASSTPESGWDQPQHF